The clone carrying this T cell receptor beta chain has ten or more counts. Its antigen is as yet unknown. This CDR3 is 14 amino acids long. Germline loops: CDR1 SGHAT, CDR2 FQNNGV. V lost 4 bases and J 3 bases, leaving 13 bases between the germline ends. This entry belongs to a study of T cells in Graves' hyperthyroidism and ophthalmopathy. Study summary: Peripheral blood was collected at initial diagnosis, before any treatment. Study observations and caveats: Ophthalmopathy cases were set apart from stable hyperthyroidism by a 13 V-J model. Clonotypes that were expanded in thyroid above 0.001 mostly appeared in blood too.

Using RNA transcripts as the source, TCR beta CDR3 regions were amplified. The HTBI primer set drove a first-round RT-PCR of the TCR CDR3. Each CDR3 protein gets one entry after TCRdb re-called the multiplex PCR reads with MiXCR. The sample has around 440,000 distinct CDR3 sequences, around 14% seen once. Under 12 ml fresh peripheral blood yielded the PBMCs. The TCR comes from a woman aged 18-29 years with Graves' hyperthyroidism. The sample consisted of blood. The chain joins TRBV11-2 to TRBJ2-7; maybe TRBD2 (6 bases). CDR3 coding DNA: TGTGCCAGCAGCTCGACTAGGGGTGGCTACGAGCAGTACTTC. It codes for CASSSTRGGYEQYF.